This T cell receptor (beta chain) was identified during a study of OX40 agonist ivuxolimab in advanced cancers. Study details: Prior checkpoint blockade (anti-PD-1, anti-PD-L1 or anti-CTLA-4) was permitted; about 40% had it.

J was trimmed by 7 bases and V by 6 bases; bases with no gene match: 17. Germline V gene data show CDR1 as SGHAT and CDR2 as FQDESV (reference sequence). The CDR3 contains 19 residues. The data were produced by immunoSEQ multiplex PCR, yet TCRdb's version contains in-frame clones alone and is incomplete. The table includes roughly 76,000 clones, about 90% detected once. This clonotype was obtained from an adult with an advanced solid tumor such as melanoma, head and neck, liver or kidney cancer. The sample in question was CD4+ or CD8+ T cells sorted from blood, obtained in a trial of the OX40 agonist ivuxolimab. The genes are TRBV11-1 and TRBJ2-1; 14 nucleotides agree with TRBD2. The CDR3 region is CASRPRTSGGNTPFNEQFF. Here the CDR3 DNA reads TGTGCCAGCAGGCCAAGGACTAGCGGGGGGAATACTCCTTTTAATGAGCAGTTCTTC.